What follows are 10 T cell receptor beta chains derived from one specimen sequenced in a study of beta chain features in type 1 diabetes. Study findings and constraints: Among all four CD4+ subsets, Type 1 diabetes patients had TCRB CDR3s that were moderately but significantly shorter.

Isolated RNA was reverse transcribed in full, so expressed TCRB transcripts were sequenced. The data were produced by immunoSEQ multiplex PCR, yet TCRdb's version contains in-frame clones alone and is incomplete. This sample has hundreds of thousands of clones, with roughly 13% found just once. No cognate antigen is known for these TCRs. What was sequenced was naive CD4+ T cells from blood. The receptors originated from a man aged 18 to 29 with type 1 diabetes.

The rearrangement links TRBV19 to TRBJ2-2; TRBD1 is a possible D gene (6 bases). Germline-derived CDR1 and CDR2 are LNHDA and SQIVND (reference sequence). The CDR3 covers 14 residues. V was pared by 10 bases and J by 0 bases, with 12 bases between. The CDR3 spells CATPGQPNTGELFF. Here the CDR3 DNA reads TGTGCCACACCCGGACAGCCGAACACCGGGGAGCTGTTTTTT.

The V and J genes are TRBV7-2 and TRBJ2-7, with a weak D call TRBD2 (6 bases). Trimming left V 0 bases short and J 4 bases short, with 10 bases between. The CDR3 loop spans 14 amino acids. Germline V CDR1 and CDR2: SGHTA, FQGNSA. The CDR3 nucleotides are TGTGCCAGCAGCTTAGCCCTAGCGAAATACGAGCAGTACTTC. Its translation is CASSLALAKYEQYF.

This clone was seen a few times. The genes are TRBV7-2 and TRBJ2-7; 7 nucleotides match TRBD1. The CDR3 has 13 amino acids. With 5 bases clipped from V and 6 bases from J, the junction kept 7 bases outside the gene matches. Germline values: CDR1 SGHTA, CDR2 FQGNSA. The DNA of the CDR3 is TGTGCCAGCAGCCGGGACAGAGTCAGCGAGCAGTACTTC. It encodes CASSRDRVSEQYF.

The rearrangement links TRBV5-1 to TRBJ2-7, with 8 bases fitting TRBD1. J gave up 2 bases and V 4 bases, and 8 bases lay outside the gene matches. The V gene's germline CDR1 is SGHRS and CDR2 YFSETQ. The CDR3 sequence is 15 residues long. CDR3 in DNA: TGCGCCAGCAGCCCCCAGGGACAGGCAACCTACGAGCAGTACTTC. Translation: CASSPQGQATYEQYF.

This clone has a handful of counts. V gene TRBV5-1 combines with J gene TRBJ1-4, with D possibly TRBD1 on 5 matching bases. The CDR3 runs 15 residues. Germline lookup yields CDR1 SGHRS and CDR2 YFSETQ. Trimming cost V 4 bases and J 4 bases, with 14 bases left between them. The CDR3: CASSPGWGDNEKLFF. The CDR3 DNA reads as TGCGCCAGCAGCCCCGGTTGGGGGGATAATGAAAAACTGTTTTTT.

V gene TRBV7-2 combines with J gene TRBJ2-3; TRBD2 agrees at 8 bases. J gave up 5 bases and V 8 bases, and 9 bases lay outside the gene matches. Germline V gives CDR1 SGHTA, CDR2 FQGNSA. The CDR3 extends over 14 amino acids. The CDR3 here is CASGLAGLIDTQYF. The DNA for the CDR3 is TGTGCCAGCGGTCTAGCGGGCCTGATAGATACGCAGTATTTT. Based on the CDR3 plus reference TRBV7-2 and TRBJ2-3, the full variable domain is GAGVSQSPSNKVTEKGKDVELRCDPISGHTALYWYRQSLGQGLEFLIYFQGNSAPDKSGLPSDRFSAERTGGSVSTLTIQRTQQEDSAVYLCASGLAGLIDTQYFGPGTRLTVL.

The V and J genes are TRBV15 and TRBJ2-5; D is uncertain. Trimming stripped 5 bases from V and 5 bases from J, with 15 bases between. CDR1 is LNHNV, CDR2 YYDKDF, per germline (reference sequence). The CDR3 is made up of 14 amino acids. The CDR3 region has the DNA TGTGCCACCAGCTCAAGGACCGCTGGGGAGACCCAGTACTTC. This sequence encodes CATSSRTAGETQYF. Complete variable domain (other parts from reference TRBV15 and TRBJ2-5): DAMVIQNPRYQVTQFGKPVTLSCSQTLNHNVMYWYQQKSSQAPKLLFHYYDKDFNNEADTPDNFQSRRPNTSFCFLDIRSPGLGDTAMYLCATSSRTAGETQYFGPGTRLLVL.

This clone has a count of ten or more. The gene calls are TRBV4-1 and TRBJ2-1; D uncertain. Trimming left V 0 bases short and J 7 bases short, with 7 bases between. The CDR3 runs to 13 residues. Germline values: CDR1 MGHRA, CDR2 YSYEKL. This chain's CDR3 is CASSQERRNEQFF. As DNA, the CDR3 is TGCGCCAGCAGCCAAGAGAGGCGGAATGAGCAGTTCTTC.

V gene TRBV6-1 combines with J gene TRBJ1-2; unclear D gene. V lost 4 bases, J lost 0 bases, and 9 bases lay in between. The CDR3 loop spans 14 amino acids. The germline V gene has CDR1 MNHNS and CDR2 SASEGT. CDR3 in DNA: TGTGCCAGCAGTGTAGGCACCCCTAACTATGGCTACACCTTC. Translation: CASSVGTPNYGYTF.

This clone was found a few times. This chain connects TRBV4-3 to TRBJ2-7; 10 bases align to TRBD2. Germline V gene sequence: CDR1 LGHNA, CDR2 YSLEER. V shed 4 bases, J shed 2 bases, and the junction held 5 bases outside the gene matches. The CDR3 extends over 15 amino acids. In DNA form, the CDR3 reads TGCGCCAGCAGCCTAGAGACTAGCGGGCCCTACGAGCAGTACTTC. Translation gives CASSLETSGPYEQYF.